The sequence of this T cell receptor beta chain was determined in a study of control samples from healthy donors and cancer patients. Trimming left V 3 bases short and J 0 bases short, with 18 bases between. CDR3 length: 18 residues. CDR1 is LGHDT and CDR2 is YNNKEL in the germline V gene (reference sequence). Sequencing was performed with immunoSEQ multiplex PCR; in TCRdb, only in-frame clones are kept and a portion is missing. In the table there are around 99,000 clones, 90% of which are singletons. This TCR derives from a human donor in good health. The donor label of this sample is uncertain. The J gene is TRBJ1-3, the V gene TRBV3-1 (or the pseudogene TRBV3-2); D uncertain. What was sequenced was blood. The CDR3 DNA follows: TGTGCCAGCAGCCACAGCGGGTTCGGCCGTGCCTCTGGAAACACCATATATTTT. Translating it yields CASSHSGFGRASGNTIYF.